The 13 T cell receptor beta chains presented below share a single source sample, sequenced in a study of cytomegalovirus exposure and HLA in healthy donors (dated by TCRdb to 2015 to 2018). Library construction relied on the immunoSEQ multiplex PCR assay. For the multiplex PCR, a mixture combining 60 forward primers for TCR Vbeta segments and 13 reverse primers for TCR Jbeta segments was used. The clones in this table, taken by TCRdb from immuneACCESS, are in-frame only. Not every clone is retained; where verified, under half of the shortfall comes from an unresolved V gene, and the cause of the rest is unknown. This sample has some 120,000 clones in its table, and 80% of those were observed once. Of the sample, 1% is held by the ten largest clones. The specimen was PBMCs. The receptors come from a man aged 40-49 years in good health and CMV-seronegative.

V usage is TRBV19 and J usage is TRBJ2-7; the D gene is possibly TRBD2 (6 bases). Germline CDR1 is LNHDA and CDR2 is SQIVND (reference sequence). V was pared by 5 bases and J by 0 bases, with 14 bases between. This CDR3 comprises 15 residues. The CDR3: CASSPLTSPSYEQYF. In DNA, the CDR3 is TGTGCCAGTAGTCCCTTGACTAGTCCCTCCTACGAGCAGTACTTC.

This clone was recorded a few times. V is TRBV30 and J is TRBJ1-1; 8 nucleotides match TRBD1. The V and J ends lost 3 bases and 4 bases, in that order; junction bases with no gene match: 13. The CDR3 contains 16 residues. The germline gives CDR1 GTSNPN, CDR2 SVGIG (reference sequence). In nucleotides, the CDR3 is TGTGCCTGGAGGCCCTACGACAGGGGTGATATCACTGAAGCTTTCTTT. Amino acids: CAWRPYDRGDITEAFF.

The J gene is TRBJ1-2, the V gene TRBV30, with a possible D match to TRBD1 (5 bases). V lost 1 base to trimming and J lost 4 bases, with 16 bases between them. The CDR3 consists of 15 residues. Germline V gene lookup returns CDR1 GTSNPN and CDR2 SVGIG (reference sequence). In DNA form, the CDR3 reads TGTGCCTGGAGTGCCTCCCCGGGGGATGTCTATGGCTACACCTTC. It yields the protein CAWSASPGDVYGYTF.

The chain uses TRBV19 and TRBJ1-2; perhaps TRBD1 as D (5 bases). V dropped 10 bases and J dropped 1 base, with 25 bases sitting between them. The CDR3 loop spans 17 amino acids. Germline V gene sequence: CDR1 LNHDA, CDR2 SQIVND (reference sequence). CDR3 protein: CATTDRTTPLRNYGYTF. Here the CDR3 DNA reads TGTGCCACAACTGACAGAACGACGCCGCTCCGTAACTATGGCTACACCTTC.

This clone showed up just a few times. V is TRBV7-2 and J is TRBJ2-3; TRBD2 aligns across 11 bases. Trimming removed 4 bases from V and 4 bases from J; junction bases left unmatched: 4. CDR3 length: 15 residues. CDR1 SGHTA and CDR2 FQGNSA come from the germline V gene. CDR3 protein: CASSWVLAGADTQYF. In DNA, the CDR3 is TGTGCCAGCAGCTGGGTACTAGCGGGAGCAGATACGCAGTATTTT.

The V gene is TRBV6-5, the J gene TRBJ2-3, with D uncertain. The V and J ends lost 6 bases and 1 base respectively, with 8 bases between them. The CDR3 is 13 amino acids. Germline CDR1 and CDR2: MNHEY and SVGAGI. This CDR3 is CASRALGTDTQYF. CDR3 DNA sequence: TGTGCCAGCAGGGCCCTGGGCACAGATACGCAGTATTTT.

A word on this clone: The junction shows a germline mismatch at one end, possibly a read error. This chain connects TRBV7-7 to TRBJ2-7; 8 bases are shared with TRBD1. The CDR3 length is 12 residues. Germline CDR1 reads SSHAT; CDR2 reads FNYEAQ (reference sequence). The CDR3, as DNA: TGTGCCAGCAGCGCGCCGGGACAGGTGCTTACATGG. Residues: CASSAPGQVLTW.

The chain employs TRBV28 and TRBJ1-2, with a weak D call TRBD1 (6 bases). There are 13 residues in the CDR3. Trimming shortened V by 5 bases and J by 4 bases, and 11 bases separated the two germline ends. Germline V gene data show CDR1 as MDHEN and CDR2 as SYDVKM. CDR3 coding DNA: TGTGCCAGCAGTATAGGACAGAGCTATGGCTACACCTTC. This codes for CASSIGQSYGYTF.

The J gene is TRBJ2-3, the V gene TRBV5-1; 7 positions agree with TRBD2. V shed 0 bases and J 7 bases; nucleotides not matched to a gene: 5. This CDR3 region has 14 residues. The germline V gene has CDR1 SGHRS and CDR2 YFSETQ. CDR3 sequence: CASSLEASGYTQYF. The CDR3 coding sequence is TGCGCCAGCAGCTTGGAAGCTAGCGGTTATACGCAGTATTTT. Looking up the rest from reference TRBV5-1 and TRBJ2-3 gives the full variable domain: KAGVTQTPRYLIKTRGQQVTLSCSPISGHRSVSWYQQTPGQGLQFLFEYFSETQRNKGNFPGRFSGRQFSNSRSEMNVSTLELGDSALYLCASSLEASGYTQYFGPGTRLTVL.

The rearrangement uses TRBV7-2 and TRBJ2-3; 7 bases line up with TRBD2. Germline CDR1 is SGHTA and CDR2 is FQGNSA. CDR3 length equals 15 residues. V trimming: 5 bases; J trimming: 2 bases; junction bases outside the gene matches: 7. In DNA, the CDR3 is TGTGCCAGCAGCACCCGACTAGCTGACACAGATACGCAGTATTTT. It specifies CASSTRLADTDTQYF.

The chain is built from TRBV5-1 and TRBJ1-1; the D gene is possibly TRBD1 (5 bases). This CDR3 region has 13 residues. The V gene's germline CDR1 is SGHRS and CDR2 YFSETQ. V lost 2 bases and J lost 5, with 10 bases in between. As DNA, the CDR3 is TGCGCCAGCAGCTTCGGGGGAGAGACTGAAGCTTTCTTT. Residues: CASSFGGETEAFF. Based on the CDR3 plus reference TRBV5-1 and TRBJ1-1, the full variable domain is KAGVTQTPRYLIKTRGQQVTLSCSPISGHRSVSWYQQTPGQGLQFLFEYFSETQRNKGNFPGRFSGRQFSNSRSEMNVSTLELGDSALYLCASSFGGETEAFFGQGTRLTVV.

This clone has a single count. This sequence joins TRBV5-1 and TRBJ2-1; 8 bases are shared with TRBD1. The CDR3 runs to 15 residues. Germline CDR1 and CDR2: SGHRS and YFSETQ. Trimming cost V 4 bases and J 3 bases; bases outside gene matches: 6. CDR3 sequence: CASSPPGTGYNEQFF. CDR3 nucleotides: TGCGCCAGCAGCCCTCCCGGGACAGGCTACAATGAGCAGTTCTTC.

This clone was picked up one time. V usage is TRBV19 and J usage is TRBJ1-1, with D perhaps TRBD1 (6 bases). Germline CDR1 and CDR2: LNHDA and SQIVND (reference sequence). V lost 6 bases and J lost 7, with 12 bases in between. The CDR3 covers 12 residues. CDR3 loop: CASSIGQREAFF. The CDR3 bases are TGTGCCAGTAGCATTGGACAGCGTGAAGCTTTCTTT. Full variable domain (missing parts from reference TRBV19 and TRBJ1-1): DGGITQSPKYLFRKEGQNVTLSCEQNLNHDAMYWYRQDPGQGLRLIYYSQIVNDFQKGDIAEGYSVSREKKESFPLTVTSAQKNPTAFYLCASSIGQREAFFGQGTRLTVV.